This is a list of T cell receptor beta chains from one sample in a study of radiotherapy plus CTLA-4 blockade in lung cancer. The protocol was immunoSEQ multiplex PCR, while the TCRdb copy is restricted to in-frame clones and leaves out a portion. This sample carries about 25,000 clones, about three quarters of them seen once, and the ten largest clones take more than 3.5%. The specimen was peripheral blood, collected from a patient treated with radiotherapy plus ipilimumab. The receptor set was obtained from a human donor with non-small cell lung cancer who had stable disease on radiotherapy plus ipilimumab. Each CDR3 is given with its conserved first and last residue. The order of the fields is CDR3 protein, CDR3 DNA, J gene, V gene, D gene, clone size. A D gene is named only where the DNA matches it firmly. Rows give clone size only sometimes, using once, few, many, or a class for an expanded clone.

CDR3: CASSEAFVGDEQYF
DNA: TGTGCCAGCAGTGAGGCCTTCGTGGGGGACGAGCAGTACTTC
J: TRBJ2-7
V: TRBV2
D: -
size: -

CDR3: CAVRTVPGYTF
DNA: TGTGCCGTCCGGACAGTTCCTGGCTACACCTTC
J: TRBJ1-2
V: TRBV28
D: -
size: few

CDR3: CASRGRTELSQETQYF
DNA: TGTGCCAGCAGGGGGAGGACTGAGTTGTCCCAAGAGACCCAGTACTTC
J: TRBJ2-5
V: TRBV2
D: -
size: -

CDR3: CASSANPSTGTQYF
DNA: TGTGCCAGCAGCGCAAACCCTAGCACAGGGACGCAGTATTTT
J: TRBJ2-3
V: TRBV5-6
D: -
size: -

CDR3: CASSLIRGRDTGELFF
DNA: TGTGCCAGCAGTCTTATCAGGGGGCGCGACACCGGGGAGCTGTTTTTT
J: TRBJ2-2
V: TRBV28
D: TRBD1
size: -

CDR3: CASRNRGGEAFF
DNA: TGTGCCAGTAGGAACAGGGGGGGAGAAGCTTTCTTT
J: TRBJ1-1
V: TRBV19
D: TRBD1
size: medium-sized

CDR3: CASSSAKSPEGETQYF
DNA: TGTGCCAGCAGCTCAGCTAAGTCCCCCGAGGGAGAGACCCAGTACTTC
J: TRBJ2-5
V: TRBV5-4
D: -
size: -

CDR3: CASSYLDRSGDEQFF
DNA: TGTGCCAGCAGTTACTTGGACAGGTCTGGGGATGAGCAGTTCTTC
J: TRBJ2-1
V: TRBV6-5
D: TRBD1
size: once

CDR3: CASSPTGVPYEKLFF
DNA: TGTGCCAGCAGCCCAACAGGGGTCCCTTATGAAAAACTGTTTTTT
J: TRBJ1-4
V: TRBV7-2
D: TRBD1
size: -

CDR3: CAAGRPPYEQYF
DNA: TGTGCCGCGGGAAGGCCCCCCTACGAGCAGTACTTC
J: TRBJ2-7
V: TRBV28
D: -
size: -

CDR3: CASSLGTNSNQPQHF
DNA: TGTGCCAGCTCACTAGGGACCAATAGCAATCAGCCCCAGCATTTT
J: TRBJ1-5
V: TRBV18
D: -
size: -

CDR3: CASSGRTGGHPSTDTQYF
DNA: TGTGCCAGTAGTGGCCGGACAGGGGGCCACCCTAGCACAGATACGCAGTATTTT
J: TRBJ2-3
V: TRBV19
D: TRBD1
size: -

CDR3: CASSQGRVYTEAFF
DNA: TGTGCCAGCAGCCAAGGACGGGTTTACACTGAAGCTTTCTTT
J: TRBJ1-1
V: TRBV4-2
D: -
size: -

CDR3: CASSIAAGGIEQFF
DNA: TGTGCCAGTAGTATAGCGGCGGGAGGGATTGAGCAGTTCTTC
J: TRBJ2-1
V: TRBV19
D: TRBD2
size: -

CDR3: CASSFAGTDNEQFF
DNA: TGTGCCAGCAGCTTCGCCGGGACAGACAATGAGCAGTTCTTC
J: TRBJ2-1
V: TRBV7-2
D: TRBD1
size: -

CDR3: CASSFGAISLAGVKNIQYF
DNA: TGTGCCAGCAGTTTTGGAGCTATTAGCCTAGCGGGAGTAAAGAACATTCAGTACTTC
J: TRBJ2-4
V: TRBV7-2
D: TRBD2
size: once

CDR3: CASSRGRTQPQHF
DNA: TGTGCCAGCAGTAGGGGGAGGACTCAGCCCCAGCATTTT
J: TRBJ1-5
V: TRBV27
D: -
size: -

CDR3: CASSPASGRAPSNEQFF
DNA: TGCGCCAGCAGCCCGGCTAGCGGGAGGGCCCCGAGCAATGAGCAGTTCTTC
J: TRBJ2-1
V: TRBV4-1
D: TRBD2
size: -

CDR3: CASSQGSSANRGNGYTF
DNA: TGCGCCAGCAGCCAAGGTTCCTCGGCGAACAGGGGAAATGGCTACACCTTC
J: TRBJ1-2
V: TRBV4-3
D: TRBD1
size: -

CDR3: CASGGTSAIHEQFF
DNA: TGTGCCTCCGGGGGGACTAGTGCGATCCATGAGCAGTTCTTC
J: TRBJ2-1
V: TRBV27
D: TRBD2
size: few

CDR3: CASFLRGLAGETQYF
DNA: TGCGCCAGCTTCCTCCGCGGACTAGCGGGGGAGACCCAGTACTTC
J: TRBJ2-5
V: TRBV5-1
D: TRBD2
size: -

CDR3: CASSQGVGELFF
DNA: TGTGCCAGCAGCCAGGGGGTCGGGGAGCTGTTTTTT
J: TRBJ2-2
V: TRBV14
D: -
size: -

CDR3: CASSLKRDIFLRGANVLTF
DNA: TGTGCCAGCAGTTTAAAGCGGGACATATTCTTGAGGGGGGCCAACGTCCTGACTTTC
J: TRBJ2-6
V: TRBV27
D: -
size: -